These 15 T cell receptor beta chains share one sample of origin, sequenced in a study of immune heterogeneity within non-small cell lung tumors. With 32 V and 13 J primers, multiplex PCR amplified the TCR beta CDR3. TCRdb used MiXCR to reprocess the multiplex PCR reads, holding one entry per CDR3 protein. The repertoire consists of roughly 1,900 distinct CDR3 sequences, with around a fifth occurring once and the leading ten covering about 10%. As template, the study used bulk tumor genomic DNA at roughly 600 ng per sample. In surgery, several biopsies were collected from each primary tumor at widely spaced sites. The patients were newly diagnosed with non-small cell lung cancer, had not been treated, and had curative surgery. Sequencing was done on a sample of lung tumor tissue. Receptors were obtained from a woman aged 50 to 60 with non-small cell lung cancer.

The chain links TRBV20-1 to TRBJ1-4; tentative D call: TRBD1 (6 bases). The CDR3 covers 13 residues. Deletions cut 5 bases from V and 4 bases from J, with 11 bases between. Germline V gives CDR1 DFQATT, CDR2 SNEGSKA (reference sequence). This chain's CDR3 is CSASTGLNEKLFF. The CDR3 coding sequence is TGCAGTGCTTCGACAGGCCTTAATGAAAAACTGTTTTTT.

Relative to its sample, this clonotype is medium-sized. The rearrangement links TRBV12-3 or TRBV12-4 to TRBJ1-3; no clear D gene. Trimming stripped 8 bases from V and 3 bases from J, with 17 bases between. The CDR3 has 15 amino acids. The CDR3 DNA follows: TGTGCCAGCGATAACCCGGGCCCCTATGGAAACACCATATATTTT. Amino acids: CASDNPGPYGNTIYF.

As to this clonotype: This may be a read error, as it is one base from a much larger clone. The V call is TRBV6-1, the J call TRBJ2-1, with D uncertain. Trimming stripped 10 bases from V and 0 bases from J, with 22 bases between. CDR3 length equals 17 residues. Looked up from germline, CDR1 is MNHNS and CDR2 is SASEGT. The CDR3 coding sequence is TGTGCCACCTACTACTGGTCCCTTAGAAACTCCTACAATGAGCAGTTCTTC. It translates to CATYYWSLRNSYNEQFF.

V is TRBV7-9 and J is TRBJ1-6, with 9 bases aligning to TRBD1. In germline, CDR1 is SEHNR, CDR2 FQNEAQ (reference sequence). V was clipped by 5 bases and J by 8 bases; unmatched bases: 19. CDR3 length: 19 amino acids. This chain's CDR3 is CASSSARDREYQGYSPLHF. The CDR3 DNA follows: TGTGCCAGCAGCAGCGCCCGGGACAGGGAGTATCAGGGGTATTCACCCCTCCACTTT.

The rearrangement links TRBV7-3 to TRBJ2-5, with a weak D call TRBD2 (7 bases). Trimming pared 0 bases from V and 7 bases from J, leaving 18 bases between. The CDR3 extends over 16 amino acids. Per the germline V gene, CDR1 is SGHTA and CDR2 is FQGTGA. CDR3 region: CASSLTSGGPYGTQYF. The CDR3, as DNA: TGTGCCAGCAGCTTAACTTCCGGGGGGCCATACGGGACCCAGTACTTC.

To note about this clonotype: Just one base apart from a much larger clone, this may be a read error. The chain uses TRBV28 and TRBJ2-3; D is ambiguous. In germline, CDR1 is MDHEN, CDR2 SYDVKM. With 6 bases removed from V and 0 bases from J, the gap between germline ends came to 13 bases. The length of the CDR3 is 15 residues. In nucleotides, the CDR3 is TGTGCCAGCAGCCCCCCCAGCACTAGCACAGATACGCAGTATTTT. Residues: CASSPPSTSTDTQYF.

A note on this clonotype: A much bigger clone sits one base away, suggesting this may be a read error. V is TRBV5-1 and J is TRBJ2-7, with D possibly being TRBD1 or TRBD2 (6 bases each). Germline V gives CDR1 SGHRS, CDR2 YFSETQ. The CDR3 extends over 16 amino acids. The CDR3 loop reads CARSLSVGGRTYEQYF. The CDR3 region has the DNA TGCGCCAGGAGCTTGTCGGTGGGGGGCCGGACCTACGAGCAGTACTTC.

By its share, this clonotype is medium-sized. The chain joins TRBV4-1 to TRBJ1-2, with a weak D call TRBD1 (5 bases). The CDR3 totals 19 residues. V lost 4 bases to trimming and J lost 2 bases, with 26 bases between them. In germline, CDR1 is MGHRA, CDR2 YSYEKL. CDR3 DNA: TGCGCCAGCAGCCCCGGTGGGGCGATTGCAGCCCTGAACAACTATGGCTACACCTTC. It is translated as CASSPGGAIAALNNYGYTF.

This clonotype is deemed large (0.1 to 1%). The chain links TRBV4-1 to TRBJ1-2; a weak D match, TRBD1 (6 bases). Trimming took off 8 bases at V and 4 bases at J, with 14 bases between the two ends. From germline, CDR1 is MGHRA and CDR2 YSYEKL. The CDR3 totals 13 residues. This chain's CDR3 is CASSYREGYGYTF. CDR3 DNA: TGCGCCAGCTCATACAGGGAAGGCTATGGCTACACCTTC.

This chain connects TRBV5-4 to TRBJ2-7, with D tentatively TRBD1 (6 bases). Deletions cut 5 bases from V and 0 bases from J, with 15 bases between. The CDR3 has 15 residues. CDR1 is SGHNT, CDR2 YYREEE, per germline (reference sequence). In DNA, the CDR3 is TGTGCCAGCAGTAAGGACAGCACGAGCTCCTACGAGCAGTACTTC. This translates into CASSKDSTSSYEQYF. Together with reference TRBV5-4 and TRBJ2-7, the CDR3 gives the full variable domain: ETGVTQSPTHLIKTRGQQVTLRCSSQSGHNTVSWYQQALGQGPQFIFQYYREEENGRGNFPPRFSGLQFPNYSSELNVNALELDDSALYLCASSKDSTSSYEQYFGPGTRLTVT.

By sample share, this clonotype is medium-sized. The chain links TRBV5-5 to TRBJ2-1; D remains ambiguous. CDR3 size: 14 residues. Germline V lookup: CDR1 SGHKS, CDR2 YYEKEE (reference sequence). Between the trimmed V and J ends, which lost 3 bases and 8 bases, there was a span of 15 bases. The DNA for the CDR3 is TGTGCCAGCAGCTCCCCCGCCCTGGTTTATGAGCAGTTCTTC. It yields the protein CASSSPALVYEQFF.

This clonotype was seen more than once but under ten times. This chain uses TRBV6-6 with TRBJ1-1; 7 nucleotides agree with TRBD1. The CDR3 totals 16 residues. After removal of 2 bases from V and 2 bases from J, the junction contained 8 bases not matched to a gene. Germline V gene lookup returns CDR1 MNHNY and CDR2 SVGAGI (reference sequence). CDR3 region: CASSYGNRGANTEAFF. The CDR3 nucleotides read TGTGCCAGCAGTTACGGAAACAGGGGAGCTAACACTGAAGCTTTCTTT.

Sample share makes this clonotype medium-sized (0.01 to 0.1%). The chain joins TRBV6-1 to TRBJ1-5; D possibly corresponds to TRBD1 (5 bases). The germline CDR1 and CDR2 sequences are MNHNS and SASEGT. The CDR3 runs to 14 residues. V was clipped by 6 bases and J by 6 bases, with 15 bases between them. The CDR3 DNA reads as TGTGCCAGCAGAAACGGGGGGGAGGGTCAGCCCCAGCATTTT. This codes for CASRNGGEGQPQHF.

In this sample, this clonotype is medium-sized. The chain has TRBV5-1 and TRBJ2-7; D tentatively fits TRBD1 or TRBD2 (6 bases each). This CDR3 is built from 18 residues. Germline V CDR1 and CDR2: SGHRS, YFSETQ. Trimming stripped 4 bases from V and 3 bases from J, with 26 bases between. Written as DNA, the CDR3 is TGCGCCAGCAGCATGAGGCCCGGGGAGGCAGGGGCCTACTACGAGCAGTACTTC. Protein product: CASSMRPGEAGAYYEQYF.

By its share, this clonotype is medium-sized. The chain joins TRBV20-1 to TRBJ1-5, with a possible D match to TRBD1 (6 bases). V lost 5 bases to trimming and J lost 2 bases, with 13 bases between them. CDR3 size: 14 residues. Germline V lookup: CDR1 DFQATT, CDR2 SNEGSKA (reference sequence). The CDR3 DNA reads TGCAGTGCTTACCCACACAGGGGCAATCAGCCCCAGCATTTT. Protein sequence: CSAYPHRGNQPQHF.